Here is one TCR beta chain with its context. The entry originates in a study of blood T cell repertoires in COVID-19. Background on the study: Spain, Italy and the United States supplied samples that represented acute and convalescent COVID-19.

The trim removed 5 bases at V and 4 bases at J, leaving 4 bases unmatched. The CDR3 extends over 14 amino acids. Germline V gives CDR1 SGHRS, CDR2 YFSETQ. In the original processing: Nucleated cell number was recorded as an estimate derived from reference gene primer amplification. Generated by immunoSEQ multiplex PCR, the TCRdb table keeps only in-frame clones and is missing some. V, J and clone size were drawn from that table, and D and trimming were deduced from the DNA. The sample includes about 54,000 clones, about 85% of them seen just once. The genes are TRBV5-1 and TRBJ2-1, with 9 bases matching TRBD1. The material sequenced was peripheral blood. The sequence was obtained from a man aged 45 to 65 with acute or convalescent COVID-19. The CDR3 nucleotides read TGCGCCAGCAGTCCGGGACAGGGTTACAATGAGCAGTTCTTC. Its translation: CASSPGQGYNEQFF.